This section outlines one T cell receptor beta chain sequence together with its context. Its target is unknown. Profiled with immunoSEQ multiplex PCR; TCRdb holds only in-frame clones, not every one. This sample carries roughly 200,000 clones, about 90% of them seen once, and the ten largest clones take 6% to 8.5%. The data derive from a study of T cell responses to AZD1222 COVID-19 vaccine. Study overall: Second-dose groups at about 4 or about 12 weeks were pooled.

Regarding the study as a whole: The donor group comprised mostly white British people and more females; the analysis possibly underestimated clonal diversity. Just a handful of AZD1222 recipients were seropositive at baseline.

Sample: peripheral blood, taken on day 0 of AZD1222 vaccination. This TCR derives from an adult in good health.

CDR3 nucleotides: TGTGCCAGCAGCCGCGGAAGGAGCAATCAGCCCCAGCATTTT. Its translation: CASSRGRSNQPQHF. The genes are TRBV3-1 (or the pseudogene TRBV3-2) and TRBJ1-5; D unresolved. Germline V CDR1 and CDR2: LGHDT, YNNKEL (reference sequence). Trimming removed 4 bases at V and 1 base at J, with 8 bases between. This CDR3 has 14 residues.